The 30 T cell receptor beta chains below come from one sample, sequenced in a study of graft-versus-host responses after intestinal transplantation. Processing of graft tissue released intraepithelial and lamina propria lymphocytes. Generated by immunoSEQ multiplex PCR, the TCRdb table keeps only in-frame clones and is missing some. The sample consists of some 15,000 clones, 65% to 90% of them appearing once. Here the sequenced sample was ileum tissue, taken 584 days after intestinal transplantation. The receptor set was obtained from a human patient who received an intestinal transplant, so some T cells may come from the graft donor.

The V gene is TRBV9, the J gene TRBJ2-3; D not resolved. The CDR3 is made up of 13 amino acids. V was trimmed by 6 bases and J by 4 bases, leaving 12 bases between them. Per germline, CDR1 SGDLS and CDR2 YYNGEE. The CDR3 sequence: CASTLGIADTQYF. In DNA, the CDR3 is TGTGCCAGCACGCTCGGAATAGCAGATACGCAGTATTTT.

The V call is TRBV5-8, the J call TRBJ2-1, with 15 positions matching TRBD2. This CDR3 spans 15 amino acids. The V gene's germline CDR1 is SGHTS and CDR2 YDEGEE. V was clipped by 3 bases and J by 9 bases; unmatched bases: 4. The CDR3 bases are TGTGCCAGCAGCTGGACTAGCGGGGGGGCCTCTGAGCAGTTCTTC. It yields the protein CASSWTSGGASEQFF.

The CDR3 reads CASSPYNQETQYF. The CDR3 region has the DNA TGCGCCAGCAGCCCCTACAACCAAGAGACCCAGTACTTC. This chain joins TRBV5-1 and TRBJ2-5; D is unclear. The CDR3 totals 13 residues. The germline V gene encodes CDR1 SGHRS and CDR2 YFSETQ. Trimming pared 4 bases from V and 0 bases from J, leaving 7 bases between.

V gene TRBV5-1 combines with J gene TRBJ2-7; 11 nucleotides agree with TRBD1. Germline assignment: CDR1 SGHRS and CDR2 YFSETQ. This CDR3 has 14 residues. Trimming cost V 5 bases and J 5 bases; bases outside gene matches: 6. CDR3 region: CASSHEDRGHEQYF. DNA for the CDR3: TGCGCCAGCAGTCATGAGGACAGGGGGCACGAGCAGTACTTC.

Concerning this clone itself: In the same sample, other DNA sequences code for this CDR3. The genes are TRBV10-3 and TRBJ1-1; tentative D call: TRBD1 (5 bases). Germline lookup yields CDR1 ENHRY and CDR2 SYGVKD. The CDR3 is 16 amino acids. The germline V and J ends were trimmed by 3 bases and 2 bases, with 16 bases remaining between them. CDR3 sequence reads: CAISDPSSQDNTEAFF. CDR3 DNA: TGTGCCATCAGTGACCCCTCGTCACAGGACAACACTGAAGCTTTCTTT.

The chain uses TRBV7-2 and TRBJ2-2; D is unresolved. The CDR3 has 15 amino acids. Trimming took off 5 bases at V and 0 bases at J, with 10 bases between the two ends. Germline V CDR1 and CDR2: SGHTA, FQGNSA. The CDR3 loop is CASSRGIANTGELFF. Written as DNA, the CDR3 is TGTGCCAGCAGCCGTGGAATAGCGAACACCGGGGAGCTGTTTTTT.

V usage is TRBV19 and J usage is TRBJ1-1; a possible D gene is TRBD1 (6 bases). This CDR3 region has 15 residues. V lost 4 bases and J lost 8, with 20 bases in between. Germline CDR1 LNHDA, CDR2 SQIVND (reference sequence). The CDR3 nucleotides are TGTGCCAGTAGTACGGCGGGACGCCGAGGGGGGGAAGCTTTCTTT. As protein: CASSTAGRRGGEAFF.

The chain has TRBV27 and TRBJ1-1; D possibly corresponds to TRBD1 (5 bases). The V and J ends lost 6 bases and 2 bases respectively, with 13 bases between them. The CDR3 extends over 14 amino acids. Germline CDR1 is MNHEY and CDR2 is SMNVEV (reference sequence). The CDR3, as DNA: TGTGCCAGCAGGCCCCCGGGACTTAACACTGAAGCTTTCTTT. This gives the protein CASRPPGLNTEAFF.

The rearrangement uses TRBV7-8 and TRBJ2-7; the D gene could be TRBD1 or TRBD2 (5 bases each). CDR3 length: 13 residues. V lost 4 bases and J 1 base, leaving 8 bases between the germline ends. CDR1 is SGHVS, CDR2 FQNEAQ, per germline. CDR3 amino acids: CASSWGPSYEQYF. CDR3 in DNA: TGTGCCAGCAGCTGGGGACCATCCTACGAGCAGTACTTC.

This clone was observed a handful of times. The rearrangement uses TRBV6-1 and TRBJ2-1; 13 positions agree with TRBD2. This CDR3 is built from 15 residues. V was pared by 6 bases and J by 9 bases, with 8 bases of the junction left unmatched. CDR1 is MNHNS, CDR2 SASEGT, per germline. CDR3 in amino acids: CASSQTSGGRGEQFF. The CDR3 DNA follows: TGTGCCAGCAGCCAGACTAGCGGGGGGAGGGGTGAGCAGTTCTTC.

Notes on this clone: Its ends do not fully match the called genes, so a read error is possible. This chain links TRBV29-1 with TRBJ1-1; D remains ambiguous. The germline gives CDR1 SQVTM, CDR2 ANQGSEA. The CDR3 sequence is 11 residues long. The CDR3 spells CGVIQNTEAFF. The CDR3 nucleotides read TGCGGCGTTATTCAGAACACTGAAGCTTTCTTT.

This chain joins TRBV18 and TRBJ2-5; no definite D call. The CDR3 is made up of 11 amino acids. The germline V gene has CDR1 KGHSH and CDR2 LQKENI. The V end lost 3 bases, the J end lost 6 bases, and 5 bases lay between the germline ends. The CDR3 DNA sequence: TGTGCCAGCTCACCTGAAAAGACCCAGTACTTC. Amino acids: CASSPEKTQYF.

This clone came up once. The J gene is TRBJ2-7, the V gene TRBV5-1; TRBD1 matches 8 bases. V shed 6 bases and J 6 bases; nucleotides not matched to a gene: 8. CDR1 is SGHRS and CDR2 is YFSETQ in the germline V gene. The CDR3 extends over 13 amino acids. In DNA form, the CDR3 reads TGCGCCAGCAAGGACAGGGCTGGCCTCGAGCAGTACTTC. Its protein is CASKDRAGLEQYF.

CDR3 loop: CASSPRDRDQETQYF. The CDR3, as DNA: TGTGCCAGCTCACCACGGGACAGGGACCAAGAGACCCAGTACTTC. The chain uses TRBV18 and TRBJ2-5, with 9 bases matching TRBD1. CDR3 length: 15 amino acids. Germline V gene lookup returns CDR1 KGHSH and CDR2 LQKENI. V was clipped by 1 base and J by 0 bases; unmatched bases: 0.

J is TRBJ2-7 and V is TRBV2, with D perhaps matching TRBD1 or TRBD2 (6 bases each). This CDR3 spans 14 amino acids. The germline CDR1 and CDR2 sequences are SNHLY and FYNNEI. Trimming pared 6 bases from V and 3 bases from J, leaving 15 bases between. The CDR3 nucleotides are TGTGCCAGCAGACAGCGGGTGGACAGCTACGAGCAGTACTTC. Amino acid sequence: CASRQRVDSYEQYF.

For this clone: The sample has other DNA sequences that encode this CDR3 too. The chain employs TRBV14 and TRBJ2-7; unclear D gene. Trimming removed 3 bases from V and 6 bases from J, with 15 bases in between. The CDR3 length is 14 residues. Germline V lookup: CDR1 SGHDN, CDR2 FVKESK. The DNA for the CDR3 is TGTGCCAGCAGCCATGCAGCAATTGGTCTCGAGCAGTACTTC. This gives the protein CASSHAAIGLEQYF.

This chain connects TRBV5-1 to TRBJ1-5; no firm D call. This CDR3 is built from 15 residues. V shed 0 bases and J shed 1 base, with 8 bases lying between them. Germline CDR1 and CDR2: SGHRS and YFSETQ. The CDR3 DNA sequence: TGCGCCAGCAGCTTGGAGGGTACGAGCAATCAGCCCCAGCATTTT. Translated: CASSLEGTSNQPQHF.

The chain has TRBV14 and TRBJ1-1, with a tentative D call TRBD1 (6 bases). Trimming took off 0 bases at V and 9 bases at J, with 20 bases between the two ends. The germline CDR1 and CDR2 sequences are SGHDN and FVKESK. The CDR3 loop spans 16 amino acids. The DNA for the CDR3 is TGTGCCAGCAGCCAAGATCCCCCGACAGGTATGGGGCAAGCTTTCTTT. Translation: CASSQDPPTGMGQAFF.

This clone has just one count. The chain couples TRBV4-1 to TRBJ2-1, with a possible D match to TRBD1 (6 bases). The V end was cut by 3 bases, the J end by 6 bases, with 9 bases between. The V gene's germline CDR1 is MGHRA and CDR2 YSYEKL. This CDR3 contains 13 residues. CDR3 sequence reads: CASSQGTSNEQFF. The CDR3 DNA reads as TGCGCCAGCAGCCAGGGGACAAGCAATGAGCAGTTCTTC.

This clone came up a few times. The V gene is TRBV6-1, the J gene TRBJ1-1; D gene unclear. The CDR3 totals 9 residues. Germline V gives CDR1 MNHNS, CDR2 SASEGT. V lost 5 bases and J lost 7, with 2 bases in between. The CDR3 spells CASSYEAFF. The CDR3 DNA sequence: TGTGCCAGCAGTTATGAAGCTTTCTTT.

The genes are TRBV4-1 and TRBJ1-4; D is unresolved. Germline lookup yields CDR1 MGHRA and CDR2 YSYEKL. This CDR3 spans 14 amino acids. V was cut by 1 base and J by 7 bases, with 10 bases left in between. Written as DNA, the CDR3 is TGCGCCAGCAGCCAAGCGGGATACCGTGAAAAACTGTTTTTT. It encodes CASSQAGYREKLFF.

Here the CDR3 DNA reads TGTGCCAGCAGTCCGGACAGCCAAGAGACCCAGTACTTC. This translates into CASSPDSQETQYF. This sequence joins TRBV27 and TRBJ2-5; possibly TRBD1 for D (6 bases). Germline CDR1 reads MNHEY; CDR2 reads SMNVEV (reference sequence). The V and J ends lost 5 bases and 1 base respectively, with 8 bases between them. This CDR3 comprises 13 residues.

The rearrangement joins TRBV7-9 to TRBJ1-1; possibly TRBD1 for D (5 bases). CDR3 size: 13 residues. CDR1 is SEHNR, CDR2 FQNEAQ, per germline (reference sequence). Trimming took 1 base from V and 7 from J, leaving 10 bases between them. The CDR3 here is CASSLGWDGEAFF. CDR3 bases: TGTGCCAGCAGCTTAGGGTGGGACGGTGAAGCTTTCTTT.

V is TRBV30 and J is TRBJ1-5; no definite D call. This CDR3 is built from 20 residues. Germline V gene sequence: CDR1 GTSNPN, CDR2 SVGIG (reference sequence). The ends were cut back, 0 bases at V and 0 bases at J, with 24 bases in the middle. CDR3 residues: CAWSVRFGVPWGYSNQPQHF. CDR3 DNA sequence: TGTGCCTGGAGTGTACGCTTCGGGGTACCATGGGGTTATAGCAATCAGCCCCAGCATTTT.

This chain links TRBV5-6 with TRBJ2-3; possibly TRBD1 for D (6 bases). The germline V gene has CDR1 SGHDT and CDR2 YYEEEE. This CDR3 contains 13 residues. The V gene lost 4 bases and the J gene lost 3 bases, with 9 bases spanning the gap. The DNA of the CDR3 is TGTGCCAGCAGCCCCGACAGGACAGATACGCAGTATTTT. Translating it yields CASSPDRTDTQYF. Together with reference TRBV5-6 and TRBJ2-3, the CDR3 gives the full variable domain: DAGVTQSPTHLIKTRGQQVTLRCSPKSGHDTVSWYQQALGQGPQFIFQYYEEEERQRGNFPDRFSGHQFPNYSSELNVNALLLGDSALYLCASSPDRTDTQYFGPGTRLTVL.

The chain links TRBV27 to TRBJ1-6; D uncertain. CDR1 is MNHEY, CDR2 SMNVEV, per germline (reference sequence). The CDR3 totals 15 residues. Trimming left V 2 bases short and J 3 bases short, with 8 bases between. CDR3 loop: CASSLQSVYNSPLHF. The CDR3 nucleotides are TGTGCCAGCAGTTTACAGTCGGTCTATAATTCACCCCTCCACTTT.

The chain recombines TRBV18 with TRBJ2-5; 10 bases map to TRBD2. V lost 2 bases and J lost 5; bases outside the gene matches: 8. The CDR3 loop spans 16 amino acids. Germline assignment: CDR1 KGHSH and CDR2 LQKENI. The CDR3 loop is CASSPVAGGKIETQYF. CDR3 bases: TGTGCCAGCTCACCAGTAGCGGGGGGAAAGATTGAGACCCAGTACTTC.

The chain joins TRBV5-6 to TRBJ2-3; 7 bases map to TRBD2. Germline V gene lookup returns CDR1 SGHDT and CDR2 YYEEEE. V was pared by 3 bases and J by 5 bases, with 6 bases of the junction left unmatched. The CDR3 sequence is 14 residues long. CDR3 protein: CASSWMGRVDTQYF. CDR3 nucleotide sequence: TGTGCCAGCAGCTGGATGGGGAGGGTAGATACGCAGTATTTT.

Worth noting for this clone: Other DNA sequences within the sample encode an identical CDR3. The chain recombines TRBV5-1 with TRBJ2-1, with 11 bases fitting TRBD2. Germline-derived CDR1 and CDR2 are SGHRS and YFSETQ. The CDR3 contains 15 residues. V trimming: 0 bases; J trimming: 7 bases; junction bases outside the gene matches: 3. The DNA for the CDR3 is TGCGCCAGCAGCTTGGGACTAGCGGGGCTAAATGAGCAGTTCTTC. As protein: CASSLGLAGLNEQFF.

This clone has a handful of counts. The CDR3 spells CASSLLTSTDTQYF. CDR3 DNA: TGTGCCAGCAGCTTATTAACTAGCACAGATACGCAGTATTTT. The rearrangement links TRBV7-9 to TRBJ2-3; D call uncertain. This CDR3 comprises 14 residues. V dropped 2 bases and J dropped 0 bases, with 6 bases sitting between them. The V gene's germline CDR1 is SEHNR and CDR2 FQNEAQ (reference sequence).